This TCR beta chain was identified in a study of shared clonotypes between healthy human individuals. CDR1 is SEHNR and CDR2 is FQNEAQ in the germline V gene (reference sequence). V lost 5 bases and J 1 base, leaving 11 bases between the germline ends. The length of the CDR3 is 15 residues. Assay: immunoSEQ multiplex PCR; the TCRdb copy retains only in-frame clones and omits some. The data show around 2,000,000 clones, with approximately 94% seen just once and about 1.8% held by the top ten. Positive CCR7 selection of CD45RO-negative cells yielded the naive CD8 cells, and terminally differentiated effector memory CD45RA+ cells were excluded.

This receptor was taken from a man aged 18 to 30 in good health. Some clones in this sample may be carry-over from other donors' samples. Sequencing input: naive CD8+ T cells from PBMCs. The chain uses TRBV7-9 and TRBJ2-2; D may correspond to TRBD1 or TRBD2 (5 bases each). The CDR3 is CASSPGPKNTGELFF. In DNA form, the CDR3 reads TGTGCCAGCAGCCCGGGACCAAAGAACACCGGGGAGCTGTTTTTT.